This entry is about one T cell receptor (beta chain). The antigen this receptor binds is unknown. Base qualities were left out, and no much larger clone turns up one base away. After DNA extraction (Qiagen), TCRbeta V-D-J rearrangements were amplified in a bias-controlled manner and then sequenced at high throughput (immunoSEQ; Adaptive Biotech). Turning to the authors' computational methods: The immunoSEQ Analyzer platform was used to analyze productive sequences at the sequence level. Clonality was calculated as 1 minus Pielou's evenness, with values from 0 (highly polyclonal) to 1 (monoclonal). The Morisita index, ranging from 0 (no similarity) to 1 (complete similarity), was used to quantify repertoire overlap between subsets. Here the immuneACCESS table is served through TCRdb, limited to in-frame sequences with V and J called. Missing clones are a known gap in these copies; in checked studies unresolved V genes cover under half, and the rest lacks a known reason. The DNA gave D and trimming, while V, J and clone size come from that table. Within this sample are approximately 2,100 clones, with less than 75% of them counted one time only. Jointly, the top ten make up roughly 10% of the sample.

This entry comes from a study of IL-17A CD8 T cells in psoriatic arthritis synovium. In terms of the full investigation: The goal of the study was to define the phenotype, molecular profile and function of synovial IL-17A+CD8+ T cells in psoriatic arthritis pathogenesis. Results and caveats for the whole study, not just this receptor: TCR sequencing covered only three patients, which the authors acknowledged as a limited sample size. Cells were obtained from synovial fluid rather than synovial tissue, because no psoriatic arthritis synovial tissue samples were available. Some individual clones occupied over 4.5% of the repertoire, though most synovial CD8+ subsets remained polyclonal.

Looking up the germline V gene yields CDR1 MDHEN and CDR2 SYDVKM. From the cysteine up to the phenylalanine, the CDR3 has a length of 14 residues. Only the CDR3 part of the read is kept: 42 bases, read in frame from the first base. V sheds 5 bases and J sheds 9 bases, leaving 20 bases between their ends. Synovial fluid effusions were drawn by aspiration from the actively inflamed joints of psoriatic arthritis patients. Memory CD8+ T cells in synovial fluid were sorted patient by patient into Tc17 (IL-17A+) cells, bulk memory cells and Tc1 (IL-17A-IFNgamma+) cells in order to compare their TCR repertoires. The Classification of Psoriatic Arthritis Study Group (CASPAR) criteria were met by the psoriatic arthritis patients. For the bulk memory CD8+ T cell sort, CD45RA-CD27+/- cells were combined with CD45RA+CD27- cells. A few patients with psoriatic arthritis provided sorted synovial fluid CD8+ T cell subsets that underwent TCRbeta sequencing. Synovial fluid mononuclear cells were isolated using Lymphoprep and were cryopreserved in liquid nitrogen prior to use. Roughly 53% fetal calf serum and approximately 9.4% dimethyl sulfoxide were contained in the cryopreservation medium.

This TCR was sampled from a human donor with psoriatic arthritis. Here the chain combines TRBV28 and TRBJ2-7; the D assignment is uncertain and may be TRBD1 or TRBD2, with 5 bases supporting each. What was sequenced was memory CD8+ T cells from synovial fluid. The sample's cell subset or site label, in plain terms: bulk memory CD8+ T cells (CD45RA-CD27+/- and CD45RA+CD27-). Here the CDR3 is given as CASSLDGASKVQYF. The bases read TGTGCCAGCAGTCTAGACGGGGCTAGTAAGGTGCAGTACTTC.